A selection of T cell receptor beta chains follows, all from one sample in a study of cytomegalovirus exposure and HLA in healthy donors. Measured with immunoSEQ multiplex PCR; TCRdb has only the in-frame clones, and not every one. Of about 150,000 clones in the sample, about 85% were seen once. The sequenced sample was PBMCs. The source of these receptors is a man younger than 40 in good health and CMV-seropositive. The CDR3 runs from the conserved cysteine through the conserved F or W. The D gene is left open where the match is weak. For some rows the clone size is stated as once, few or many, or as a class when expanded; others skip it.

v_gene: TRBV29-1
d_gene: TRBD1
abundance: .
j_gene: TRBJ1-2
CDR3nt: TGCAGCGTGGCGGACAGGCAAGGCCGCCTAGGATTCTTC
CDR3aa: CSVADRQGRLGFF

v_gene: TRBV4-1
d_gene: .
abundance: .
j_gene: TRBJ2-1
CDR3nt: TGCGCCAGCAGCCAAGGGATCGCGACTAGAAGCTCCTACAATGAGCAGTTCTTC
CDR3aa: CASSQGIATRSSYNEQFF

v_gene: TRBV15
d_gene: TRBD1
abundance: .
j_gene: TRBJ2-2
CDR3nt: TGTGCCACCGTCCCAGGGGGCAGGACCGGGGAGCTGTTTTTT
CDR3aa: CATVPGGRTGELFF

v_gene: TRBV11-3
d_gene: TRBD2
abundance: .
j_gene: TRBJ2-7
CDR3nt: TGTGCCAGCAGCGGATCTAGCGGGAGGACCTACGAGCAGTACTTC
CDR3aa: CASSGSSGRTYEQYF

v_gene: TRBV11-1
d_gene: TRBD2
abundance: .
j_gene: TRBJ2-1
CDR3nt: TGTGCCAGCAGCTTAGGGACTAGCGGTAATGAGCAGTTCTTC
CDR3aa: CASSLGTSGNEQFF

v_gene: TRBV21-1
d_gene: .
abundance: .
j_gene: TRBJ2-7
CDR3nt: TGTGCCAGCAGCAAAGAGGGGGGGGAGCAGTACTTC
CDR3aa: CASSKEGGEQYF

v_gene: TRBV5-4
d_gene: TRBD1
abundance: .
j_gene: TRBJ2-3
CDR3nt: TGTGCCAGCAGCTCCCCAGGGGGTACAGATACGCAGTATTTT
CDR3aa: CASSSPGGTDTQYF

v_gene: TRBV7-9
d_gene: TRBD1
abundance: once
j_gene: TRBJ2-7
CDR3nt: TGTGCCAGCAGACCCGGACAGGCCTACGAGCAGTACTTC
CDR3aa: CASRPGQAYEQYF

v_gene: TRBV6-5
d_gene: .
abundance: .
j_gene: TRBJ1-1
CDR3nt: TGTGCCAGCAGAGCCAGGAAAAGTGACACTGAAGCTTTCTTT
CDR3aa: CASRARKSDTEAFF

v_gene: TRBV18
d_gene: .
abundance: .
j_gene: TRBJ1-1
CDR3nt: TGTGCCAGCTCTCCTCGAACGGACATTAGGGGCGAGAACACTGAAGCTTTCTTT
CDR3aa: CASSPRTDIRGENTEAFF

v_gene: TRBV7-2
d_gene: TRBD1
abundance: .
j_gene: TRBJ2-4
CDR3nt: TGTGCCAGCGGACAGGGTGGGAACATTCAGTACTTC
CDR3aa: CASGQGGNIQYF

v_gene: TRBV2
d_gene: TRBD1
abundance: .
j_gene: TRBJ1-5
CDR3nt: TGTGCCAGCAGCCGGGACAGGGGAAGCAATCAGCCCCAGCATTTT
CDR3aa: CASSRDRGSNQPQHF

v_gene: TRBV9
d_gene: .
abundance: .
j_gene: TRBJ2-5
CDR3nt: TGTGCCAGCAGCGTAGTGGGGACTGCGGCCCAAGAGACCCAGTACTTC
CDR3aa: CASSVVGTAAQETQYF

v_gene: TRBV25-1
d_gene: .
abundance: .
j_gene: TRBJ1-6
CDR3nt: TGTGCCAGCAGTGATTTGACGGGGTATAATTCACCCCTCCACTTT
CDR3aa: CASSDLTGYNSPLHF

v_gene: TRBV19
d_gene: .
abundance: .
j_gene: TRBJ1-1
CDR3nt: TGTGCCAGTAGTTCAGGGGCGGCTGAAGCTTTCTTT
CDR3aa: CASSSGAAEAFF

v_gene: TRBV12-1
d_gene: .
abundance: .
j_gene: TRBJ2-2
CDR3nt: .
CDR3aa: CASSPVAGGTPPGELFF

v_gene: TRBV2
d_gene: TRBD1
abundance: .
j_gene: TRBJ1-5
CDR3nt: TGTGCCAGCAAGGGACAGGGGAGCAGCAATCAGCCCCAGCATTTT
CDR3aa: CASKGQGSSNQPQHF

v_gene: TRBV6-5
d_gene: .
abundance: once
j_gene: TRBJ2-1
CDR3nt: TGTGCCAGCAGTTACTCCCAGGGTGGCCCTCAGCAGTTCTTC
CDR3aa: CASSYSQGGPQQFF

v_gene: TRBV6-5
d_gene: .
abundance: .
j_gene: TRBJ1-2
CDR3nt: TGTGCCAGCAGTTACGGCAGGGCCGTATATGGCTACACCTTC
CDR3aa: CASSYGRAVYGYTF

v_gene: TRBV13
d_gene: .
abundance: .
j_gene: TRBJ2-5
CDR3nt: TGTGCCAGCAGCTTACAGGGCGTATTGGAGACCCAGTACTTC
CDR3aa: CASSLQGVLETQYF

v_gene: TRBV2
d_gene: .
abundance: .
j_gene: TRBJ1-1
CDR3nt: TGTGCCAGCACCATTCCGGAGAAAGCTTCCGGGATCTACACTGAAGCTTTCTTT
CDR3aa: CASTIPEKASGIYTEAFF

v_gene: TRBV11-2
d_gene: .
abundance: once
j_gene: TRBJ1-5
CDR3nt: TGTGCCAGCAGTCGAGGGGGGGGATACAATCAGCCCCAGCATTTT
CDR3aa: CASSRGGGYNQPQHF

v_gene: TRBV7-9
d_gene: .
abundance: .
j_gene: TRBJ1-1
CDR3nt: TGTTCCAGCAGCTTAGGCGGGACTGAAGCTTTCTTT
CDR3aa: CSSSLGGTEAFF

v_gene: TRBV9
d_gene: TRBD2
abundance: .
j_gene: TRBJ2-3
CDR3nt: TGTGCCAGCAGCGTCTTAGCGGGAGAACGCACAGATACGCAGTATTTT
CDR3aa: CASSVLAGERTDTQYF

v_gene: TRBV5-1
d_gene: TRBD2
abundance: .
j_gene: TRBJ2-1
CDR3nt: TGCGCCAGCAGCTTGGTTAGCGGGGCTAACAATGAGCAGTTCTTC
CDR3aa: CASSLVSGANNEQFF

v_gene: TRBV5-1
d_gene: TRBD2
abundance: .
j_gene: TRBJ2-3
CDR3nt: TGCGCCAGCAGCTTGGTGCCTAGCGGAACAGATACGCAGTATTTT
CDR3aa: CASSLVPSGTDTQYF

v_gene: TRBV7-2
d_gene: .
abundance: few
j_gene: TRBJ2-6
CDR3nt: TGTGCCAGCAGTCCCCAGGGTGGGGCCAACGTCCTGACTTTC
CDR3aa: CASSPQGGANVLTF

v_gene: TRBV29-1
d_gene: .
abundance: .
j_gene: TRBJ2-3
CDR3nt: TGCAGCGTTGGGGTAGGGACTCCTAGCACAGATACGCAGTATTTT
CDR3aa: CSVGVGTPSTDTQYF

v_gene: TRBV27
d_gene: TRBD2
abundance: .
j_gene: TRBJ2-1
CDR3nt: TGTGCCAGCAGTTCAATTGGGACTAGCGGGTTCCTCAATGAGCAGTTCTTC
CDR3aa: CASSSIGTSGFLNEQFF

v_gene: TRBV7-2
d_gene: .
abundance: few
j_gene: TRBJ1-1
CDR3nt: TGTGCCAGCAGCTTAGTGGCGAACACTGAAGCTTTCTTT
CDR3aa: CASSLVANTEAFF

v_gene: TRBV28
d_gene: .
abundance: .
j_gene: TRBJ2-5
CDR3nt: TGTGCCAGCAACTCTGTGGGGCGCCAAGAGACCCAGTACTTC
CDR3aa: CASNSVGRQETQYF

v_gene: TRBV21-1
d_gene: .
abundance: .
j_gene: TRBJ2-5
CDR3nt: TGTGCCAGCAGCAAAACCTGGGGACAGGGTCAAGAGACCCAGTACTTC
CDR3aa: CASSKTWGQGQETQYF

v_gene: TRBV28
d_gene: .
abundance: .
j_gene: TRBJ2-2
CDR3nt: TGTGCCAACAGCGGGCGGGCGGACACCGGGGAGCTGTTTTTT
CDR3aa: CANSGRADTGELFF

v_gene: TRBV2
d_gene: .
abundance: .
j_gene: TRBJ2-6
CDR3nt: TGTGCCAGCAGTTCGATAGCCCGGGGTTCTGGGGCCAACGTCCTGACTTTC
CDR3aa: CASSSIARGSGANVLTF

v_gene: TRBV9
d_gene: TRBD2
abundance: .
j_gene: TRBJ2-2
CDR3nt: TGTGCCAGCAGCGTAGGCGGGGGGGGAACGGGGACCGGGGAGCTGTTTTTT
CDR3aa: CASSVGGGGTGTGELFF

v_gene: TRBV5-6
d_gene: .
abundance: .
j_gene: TRBJ2-3
CDR3nt: TGTGCCAGCAGCTTGCTCTCCGGGACTAGCACAGATACGCAGTATTTT
CDR3aa: CASSLLSGTSTDTQYF

v_gene: TRBV7-9
d_gene: .
abundance: few
j_gene: TRBJ2-7
CDR3nt: TGTGCCAGCAGCTCCCTTAAGAGGGACGAGCAGTACTTC
CDR3aa: CASSSLKRDEQYF

v_gene: TRBV6-5
d_gene: TRBD2
abundance: .
j_gene: TRBJ2-7
CDR3nt: TGTGCCAGCAGTTCGAGAGCGGGGGCCTACGAGCAGTACTTC
CDR3aa: CASSSRAGAYEQYF

v_gene: TRBV9
d_gene: TRBD1
abundance: .
j_gene: TRBJ1-2
CDR3nt: TGTGCCAGCAGCGTAGATTCGTTGTCGACAGGGCGAGGCTACACCTTC
CDR3aa: CASSVDSLSTGRGYTF

v_gene: TRBV6-6
d_gene: .
abundance: .
j_gene: TRBJ2-5
CDR3nt: TGTGCCAGCAGTTACTCGATGGGAGGGGGCCAAGAGACCCAGTACTTC
CDR3aa: CASSYSMGGGQETQYF